This T cell receptor (beta chain) was recovered during a study of regulatory T cells in long-lasting Graves disease. Points from the study as a whole: Since the sample size was small, accuracy may have been reduced.

Stated time point: persistent/refractory GD, antithyroid drugs over 5 years with positive TRAb. Extracted RNA from PBMCs served as the source of the TCR library. The CDR3 is 15 residues long. With 1 base clipped from V and 6 bases from J, the junction kept 6 bases outside the gene matches. The V gene's germline CDR1 is GTSNPN and CDR2 SVGIG (reference sequence). Through Arm-PCR of CDR3 regions and iRepertoire HTBI primers, TCR beta libraries were built. TCRdb re-called the multiplex PCR reads with MiXCR, one entry per CDR3 protein. This table has about 310,000 distinct CDR3 sequences, roughly 21% appearing once. This clonotype was counted many times. Its antigen remains unidentified.

The chain combines TRBV30 with TRBJ1-5, with 10 nucleotides matching TRBD1. The clonotype originates from a female donor with Graves disease. Specimen: peripheral blood mononuclear cells (PBMCs), collected when the disease was refractory, from a patient treated with antithyroid drugs. The DNA of the CDR3 is TGTGCCTGGAGTGAAGGGGACAGGGGTTCTCAGCCCCAGCATTTT. This encodes CAWSEGDRGSQPQHF.